This T cell receptor (beta chain) was recorded in a study of T cell responses to AZD1222 COVID-19 vaccine. Whole-study findings and limits: Donors skewed white British and female; clonal diversity was possibly underestimated.

With regard to this clone: What it binds is not known.

Generated by immunoSEQ multiplex PCR, the TCRdb table keeps only in-frame clones and is missing some. The table records over 150,000 clones, about 90% of them present only once. The germline V and J ends were trimmed by 3 bases and 5 bases, with 13 bases remaining between them. CDR1 and CDR2 from the germline V gene are DFQATT and SNEGSKA (reference sequence). CDR3 length equals 13 residues. This sequence originates from an adult in good health. The sample consisted of peripheral blood, taken on day 0 of MenACWY control vaccination. The chain joins TRBV20-1 to TRBJ2-5; D call uncertain. CDR3 sequence reads: CSASVTVGETQYF. Here the CDR3 DNA reads TGCAGTGCTAGTGTTACGGTGGGGGAGACCCAGTACTTC.